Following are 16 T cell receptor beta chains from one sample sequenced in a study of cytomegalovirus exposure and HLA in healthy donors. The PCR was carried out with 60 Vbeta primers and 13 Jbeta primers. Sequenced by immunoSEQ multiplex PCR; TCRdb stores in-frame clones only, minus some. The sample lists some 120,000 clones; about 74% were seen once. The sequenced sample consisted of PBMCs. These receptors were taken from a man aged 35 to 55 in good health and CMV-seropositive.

The CDR3 DNA is TGTGCCTGGAGTGTGGGGGCATGCGAGCAGTACTTC. It encodes CAWSVGACEQYF. The genes are TRBV30 and TRBJ2-7; D might be TRBD1 (6 bases). CDR1 and CDR2 from the germline V gene are GTSNPN and SVGIG (reference sequence). The V end was cut by 0 bases, the J end by 6 bases, with 9 bases between. The CDR3 loop spans 12 amino acids.

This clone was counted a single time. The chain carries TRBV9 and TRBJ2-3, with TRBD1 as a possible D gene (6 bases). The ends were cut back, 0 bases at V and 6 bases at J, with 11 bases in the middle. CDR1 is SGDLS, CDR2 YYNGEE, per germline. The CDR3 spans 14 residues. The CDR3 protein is CASSVEGGMDTQYF. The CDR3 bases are TGTGCCAGCAGCGTAGAAGGGGGAATGGATACGCAGTATTTT.

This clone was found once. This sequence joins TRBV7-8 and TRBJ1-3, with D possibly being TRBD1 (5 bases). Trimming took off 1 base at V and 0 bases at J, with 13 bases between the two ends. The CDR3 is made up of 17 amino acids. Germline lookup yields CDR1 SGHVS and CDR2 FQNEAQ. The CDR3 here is CASSLVGTEGSGNTIYF. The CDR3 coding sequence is TGTGCCAGCAGCTTAGTTGGGACGGAGGGCTCTGGAAACACCATATATTTT.

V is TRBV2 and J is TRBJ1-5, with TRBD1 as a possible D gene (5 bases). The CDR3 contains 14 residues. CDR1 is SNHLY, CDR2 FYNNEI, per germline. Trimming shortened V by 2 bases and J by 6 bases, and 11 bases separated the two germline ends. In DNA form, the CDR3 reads TGTGCCAGCAGTGAAAAGACAGTAGTTCAGCCCCAGCATTTT. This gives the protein CASSEKTVVQPQHF.

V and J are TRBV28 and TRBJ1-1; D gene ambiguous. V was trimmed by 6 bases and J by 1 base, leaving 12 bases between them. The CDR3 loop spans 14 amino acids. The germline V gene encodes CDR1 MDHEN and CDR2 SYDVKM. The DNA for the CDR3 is TGTGCCAGCAGCCTCCTCCGGGAGAACACTGAAGCTTTCTTT. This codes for CASSLLRENTEAFF.

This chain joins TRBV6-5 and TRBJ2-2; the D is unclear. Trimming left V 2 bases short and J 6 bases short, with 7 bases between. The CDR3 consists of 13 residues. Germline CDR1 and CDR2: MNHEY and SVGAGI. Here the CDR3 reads CASSYSHPGELFF. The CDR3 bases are TGTGCCAGCAGTTACAGCCACCCCGGGGAGCTGTTTTTT.

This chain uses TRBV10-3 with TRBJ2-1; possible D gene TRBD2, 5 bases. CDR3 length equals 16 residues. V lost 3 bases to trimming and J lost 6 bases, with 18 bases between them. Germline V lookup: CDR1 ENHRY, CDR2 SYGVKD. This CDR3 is CAISDLRGRVSNEQFF. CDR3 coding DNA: TGTGCCATCAGTGACCTACGGGGTCGGGTGTCCAATGAGCAGTTCTTC.

Written as DNA, the CDR3 is TGTGCCTGGAGTGGAAAGAAGGGACAGGGGAGGGTTAATGAAAAACTGTTTTTT. Its protein is CAWSGKKGQGRVNEKLFF. The chain links TRBV30 to TRBJ1-4, with 10 bases aligning to TRBD1. CDR1 and CDR2 from the germline V gene are GTSNPN and SVGIG (reference sequence). V shed 1 base and J 4 bases; nucleotides not matched to a gene: 12. The CDR3 consists of 18 residues.

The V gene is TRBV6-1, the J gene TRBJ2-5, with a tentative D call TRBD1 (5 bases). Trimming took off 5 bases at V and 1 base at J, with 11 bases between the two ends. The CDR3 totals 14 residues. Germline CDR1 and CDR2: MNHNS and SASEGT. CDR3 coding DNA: TGTGCCAGCAGTAAAATACAGGCCCAAGAGACCCAGTACTTC. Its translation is CASSKIQAQETQYF.

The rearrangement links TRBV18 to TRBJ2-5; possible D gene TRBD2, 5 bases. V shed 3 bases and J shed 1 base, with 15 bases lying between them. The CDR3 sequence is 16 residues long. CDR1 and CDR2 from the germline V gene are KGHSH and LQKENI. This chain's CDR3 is CASSPQRADLQETQYF. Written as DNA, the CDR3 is TGTGCCAGCTCACCCCAGAGGGCAGACCTCCAAGAGACCCAGTACTTC.

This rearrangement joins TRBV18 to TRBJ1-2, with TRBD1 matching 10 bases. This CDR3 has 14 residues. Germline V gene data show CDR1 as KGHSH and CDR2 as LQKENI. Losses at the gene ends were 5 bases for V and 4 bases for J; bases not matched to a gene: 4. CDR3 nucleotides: TGTGCCAGCTCATCACGGACAGGGGGCTATGGCTACACCTTC. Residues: CASSSRTGGYGYTF.

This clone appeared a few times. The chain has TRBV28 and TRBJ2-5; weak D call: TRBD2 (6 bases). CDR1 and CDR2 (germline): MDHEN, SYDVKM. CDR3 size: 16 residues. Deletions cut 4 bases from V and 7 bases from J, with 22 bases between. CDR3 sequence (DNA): TGTGCCAGCAGTTCAGGAGGGTTGGGGGTGGTGTGGACCCAGTACTTC. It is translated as CASSSGGLGVVWTQYF.

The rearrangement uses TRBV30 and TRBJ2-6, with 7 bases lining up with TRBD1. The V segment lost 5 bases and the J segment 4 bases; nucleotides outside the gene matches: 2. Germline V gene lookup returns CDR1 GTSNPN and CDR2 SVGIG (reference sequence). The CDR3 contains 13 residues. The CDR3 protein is CAWDRVGANVLTF. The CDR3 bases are TGTGCCTGGGACAGGGTCGGGGCCAACGTCCTGACTTTC.

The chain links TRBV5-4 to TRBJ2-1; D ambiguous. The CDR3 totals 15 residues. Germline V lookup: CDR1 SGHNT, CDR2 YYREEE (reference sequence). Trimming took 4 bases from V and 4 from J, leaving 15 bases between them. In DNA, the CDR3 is TGTGCCAGCAGCCCGAAGAGCCGCGAATACAATGAGCAGTTCTTC. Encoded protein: CASSPKSREYNEQFF.

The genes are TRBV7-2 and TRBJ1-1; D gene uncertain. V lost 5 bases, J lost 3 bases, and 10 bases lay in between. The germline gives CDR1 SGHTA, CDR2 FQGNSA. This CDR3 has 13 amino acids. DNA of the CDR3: TGTGCCAGCAGCCAAGTGAGGGACACTGAAGCTTTCTTT. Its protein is CASSQVRDTEAFF.

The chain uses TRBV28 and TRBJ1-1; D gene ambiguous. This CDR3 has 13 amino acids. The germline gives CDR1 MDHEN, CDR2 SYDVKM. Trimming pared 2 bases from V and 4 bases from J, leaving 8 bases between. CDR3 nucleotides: TGTGCCAGCAGTTTAGAAACAGCCACTGAAGCTTTCTTT. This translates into CASSLETATEAFF.